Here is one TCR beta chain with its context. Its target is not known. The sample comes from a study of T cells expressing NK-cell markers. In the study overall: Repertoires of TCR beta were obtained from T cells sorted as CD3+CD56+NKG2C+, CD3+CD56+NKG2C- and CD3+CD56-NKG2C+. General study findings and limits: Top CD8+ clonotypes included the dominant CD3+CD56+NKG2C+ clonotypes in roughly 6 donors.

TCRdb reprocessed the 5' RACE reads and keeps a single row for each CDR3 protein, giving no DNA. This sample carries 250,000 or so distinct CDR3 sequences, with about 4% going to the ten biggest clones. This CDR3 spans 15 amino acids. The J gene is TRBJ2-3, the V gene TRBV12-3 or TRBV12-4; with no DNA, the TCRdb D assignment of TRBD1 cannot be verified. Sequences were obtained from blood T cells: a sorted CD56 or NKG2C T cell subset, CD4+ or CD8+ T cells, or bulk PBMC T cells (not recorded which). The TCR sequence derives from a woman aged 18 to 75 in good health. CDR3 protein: CASSLAQGLLDTQYF.